A selection of T cell receptor beta chains follows, all from one sample in a study of blood T cell repertoires in COVID-19. Only in-frame clones appear in the TCRdb table, and some are missing; sequencing was by immunoSEQ multiplex PCR. The data contain around 300,000 clones, 86% of them singletons. Sequencing input: peripheral blood. Receptor source: a woman aged 25-40 years with active or convalescent COVID-19. The CDR3 runs from the conserved cysteine through the conserved F or W. The order of the fields is J gene, V gene, D gene, clone size, CDR3 protein, CDR3 DNA. A D gene is named only where the DNA matches it firmly. Clone sizes are given selectively: once, few, many, or a class where the clone is expanded.

>TRBJ2-7|TRBV7-2|TRBD2|few
CASSQGRGVSYEQYF
TGTGCCAGCAGCCAAGGGCGGGGGGTTTCCTACGAGCAGTACTTC
>TRBJ2-7|TRBV6-5|.|.
CASSYLGQNSYEQYF
TGTGCCAGCAGTTATCTGGGACAAAACTCCTACGAGCAGTACTTC
>TRBJ2-2|TRBV6-2/TRBV6-3|TRBD1|.
CASSYLRQGANTGELFF
TGTGCCAGCAGTTACCTTAGACAGGGGGCCAACACCGGGGAGCTGTTTTTT
>TRBJ2-7|TRBV27|TRBD2|.
CASRVAGKGSGEQYF
TGTGCCAGCAGGGTAGCGGGGAAAGGCTCGGGCGAGCAGTACTTC
>TRBJ1-4|TRBV2|TRBD1|.
CASSETGATNEKLFF
TGTGCCAGCAGCGAGACAGGGGCGACTAATGAAAAACTGTTTTTT
>TRBJ1-1|TRBV6-5|.|.
CASSSVGRGAEAFF
TGTGCCAGCAGTTCCGTGGGTCGGGGGGCGGAAGCTTTCTTT
>TRBJ2-5|TRBV19|TRBD2|.
CASSPRLAGGVETQYF
TGTGCCAGTAGCCCTCGTCTAGCGGGGGGCGTAGAGACCCAGTACTTC
>TRBJ1-1|TRBV28|.|.
CASSLPQNTEAFF
TGTGCCAGCAGTTTACCCCAGAACACTGAAGCTTTCTTT
>TRBJ1-1|TRBV29-1|.|.
CSVEGVKEGNTEAFF
TGCAGCGTTGAGGGAGTAAAGGAGGGAAACACTGAAGCTTTCTTT
>TRBJ1-1|TRBV7-9|.|.
CASSLSAGEAFF
TGTGCCAGCAGCTTATCGGCGGGTGAAGCTTTCTTT
>TRBJ2-2|TRBV3-1/TRBV3-2|.|.
CASSQDPGFTGELFF
TGTGCCAGCAGCCAAGATCCAGGGTTCACCGGGGAGCTGTTTTTT
>TRBJ1-2|TRBV4-2|TRBD1|few
CASSQGRGQGADGYTF
TGTGCCAGCAGCCAAGGTAGAGGACAGGGGGCGGATGGCTACACCTTC
>TRBJ2-6|TRBV18|.|.
CASSPRESGANVLTF
TGTGCCAGCTCACCACGGGAGTCTGGGGCCAACGTCCTGACTTTC
>TRBJ1-4|TRBV29-1|.|.
CSVLTSGGEKLFF
TGCAGCGTTTTAACCAGCGGTGGGGAAAAACTGTTTTTT
>TRBJ2-6|TRBV4-3|.|.
CASSLRAKTASSGANVLTF
TGCGCCAGCAGCCTCAGGGCGAAGACAGCTAGCTCTGGGGCCAACGTCCTGACTTTC
>TRBJ2-3|TRBV28|.|.
CASTPVSGRYSDTQYF
TGTGCCAGCACCCCAGTGAGCGGACGCTACTCAGATACGCAGTATTTT
>TRBJ2-3|TRBV19|TRBD2|.
CASSPGLADTQYF
TGTGCCAGTAGCCCGGGACTAGCAGATACGCAGTATTTT
>TRBJ1-1|TRBV28|.|.
CASITPGGYTEAFF
TGTGCCAGCATCACCCCTGGGGGGTACACTGAAGCTTTCTTT
>TRBJ1-5|TRBV13|.|.
CASSCTGEFTDSNQPQHF
TGTGCCAGCAGTTGCACGGGAGAATTTACGGATAGCAATCAGCCCCAGCATTTT
>TRBJ1-2|TRBV28|.|.
CASSFVRAANYGYTF
TGTGCCAGCAGTTTTGTCAGGGCAGCTAACTATGGCTACACCTTC
>TRBJ2-3|TRBV29-1|.|.
CSVDFAQGGPDTQYF
TGCAGCGTTGATTTTGCGCAGGGTGGGCCAGATACGCAGTATTTT
>TRBJ2-1|TRBV9|TRBD1|.
CASSPRTGDNEQFF
TGTGCCAGCAGCCCTCGGACAGGAGACAATGAGCAGTTCTTC
>TRBJ2-2|TRBV7-9|TRBD2|.
CASSPRGLAGSTGELFF
TGTGCCAGCAGCCCTCGGGGACTAGCGGGGTCCACCGGGGAGCTGTTTTTT
>TRBJ2-1|TRBV24-1|TRBD1|.
CATAGTVYNEQFF
TGTGCCACCGCCGGGACAGTTTACAATGAGCAGTTCTTC
>TRBJ2-7|TRBV7-9|.|.
CASSSSGDEQYF
TGTGCCAGCAGCTCGAGTGGAGACGAGCAGTACTTC
>TRBJ1-3|TRBV28|.|.
CASSSYRAGNTIYF
TGTGCCAGCAGTAGTTACAGGGCTGGAAACACCATATATTTT
>TRBJ1-2|TRBV7-2|TRBD1|.
CASRRGTALYGYTF
TGTGCCAGCAGACGAGGGACAGCCCTCTATGGCTACACCTTC
>TRBJ2-1|TRBV6-5|.|.
CASKRARGYEQFF
TGTGCCAGCAAGCGGGCTCGGGGGTATGAGCAGTTCTTC
>TRBJ1-5|TRBV18|.|.
CASSEDKASNQPQHF
TGTGCCAGCTCAGAGGACAAAGCTAGCAATCAGCCCCAGCATTTT
>TRBJ2-5|TRBV2|TRBD2|.
CATSPGLDLGTQYF
TGTGCCACTTCACCGGGACTAGACCTCGGGACCCAGTACTTC
>TRBJ1-1|TRBV5-8|.|.
CASSFTGQGTEAFF
TGTGCCAGCAGCTTCACAGGGCAGGGCACTGAAGCTTTCTTT
>TRBJ1-4|TRBV4-1|TRBD1|.
CASSHPWTGVLGDEKLFF
TGCGCCAGCAGCCACCCCTGGACAGGCGTTCTTGGGGATGAAAAACTGTTTTTT
>TRBJ1-6|TRBV10-2|.|.
CASSELGHSPLHF
TGCGCCAGCAGTGAGCTGGGGCATTCACCCCTCCACTTT
>TRBJ1-6|TRBV12-3/TRBV12-4|.|once
CTSSLPGNSPLHF
TGTACCAGCAGTTTACCAGGGAATTCACCCCTCCACTTT